The 32 T cell receptor beta chains listed next were all sequenced from one sample in a study of regulatory T cells in long-lasting Graves disease. HTBI primers from iRepertoire and Arm-PCR of CDR3 regions yielded the TCR beta libraries. TCRdb fed the multiplex PCR reads into MiXCR, producing one record per CDR3 protein. This table has roughly 380,000 distinct CDR3 sequences, 16% appearing once. Time point reported: newly diagnosed GD, antithyroid drugs for less than 3 months. Extracted RNA from PBMCs served as the source of the TCR library. These sequences were also reported in another study, on T cells in Graves' hyperthyroidism and ophthalmopathy.

The sequencing used peripheral blood mononuclear cells (PBMCs), collected at new diagnosis, from a patient treated with antithyroid drugs. The source is a man aged 35 to 55 with Graves disease.

Turning to this clonotype: A far larger clone lies a single base away; this is likely a read error. The rearrangement joins TRBV4-2 to TRBJ2-7, with D possibly being TRBD2 (5 bases). The CDR3 contains 14 residues. The germline V gene has CDR1 LGHNA and CDR2 YNFKEQ. Between the trimmed V and J ends, which lost 0 bases and 2 bases, there was a span of 8 bases. The DNA of the CDR3 is TGTGCCAGCAGCCAAGAAGACGGGGCCTACGAGCAGTACTTC. It yields the protein CASSQEDGAYEQYF.

The chain couples TRBV2 to TRBJ1-6; possible D gene TRBD1, 6 bases. Looked up from germline, CDR1 is SNHLY and CDR2 is FYNNEI. V lost 6 bases and J 1 base, leaving 16 bases between the germline ends. The CDR3 contains 17 residues. CDR3 nucleotide sequence: TGTGCCAGCAGCAGTCCAGGGGCGACTTCCTATAATTCACCCCTCCACTTT. Its protein is CASSSPGATSYNSPLHF.

This clonotype came up a few times. The chain uses TRBV5-1 and TRBJ2-2; 7 bases are a match to TRBD1. CDR1 and CDR2 (germline): SGHRS, YFSETQ. This CDR3 has 15 residues. With V trimmed by 4 bases and J by 6 bases, 9 bases remained unmatched. CDR3 in DNA: TGCGCCAGCAGCGCCCGACAGGGCAACTCCGGGGAGCTGTTTTTT. The encoded protein is CASSARQGNSGELFF. Variable domain in full (rest from reference TRBV5-1 and TRBJ2-2): KAGVTQTPRYLIKTRGQQVTLSCSPISGHRSVSWYQQTPGQGLQFLFEYFSETQRNKGNFPGRFSGRQFSNSRSEMNVSTLELGDSALYLCASSARQGNSGELFFGEGSRLTVL.

This clonotype has ten or more counts. The gene calls are TRBV7-2 and TRBJ2-1; the D gene is possibly TRBD2 (5 bases). V was pared by 8 bases and J by 4 bases, with 18 bases between. Germline-derived CDR1 and CDR2 are SGHTA and FQGNSA. CDR3 size: 15 residues. CDR3 in amino acids: CASVTGLFRYNEQFF. The CDR3 nucleotides read TGTGCCAGCGTGACTGGACTTTTCAGATACAATGAGCAGTTCTTC.

This clonotype showed up many times. V usage is TRBV5-1 and J usage is TRBJ2-3; 7 nucleotides agree with TRBD2. CDR1 and CDR2 from the germline V gene are SGHRS and YFSETQ. The CDR3 is 17 residues long. J was trimmed by 0 bases and V by 1 base; bases with no gene match: 8. The CDR3 region has the DNA TGCGCCAGCAGCTTGACTTACTGGGAGGGTAGCACAGATACGCAGTATTTT. It translates to CASSLTYWEGSTDTQYF.

This clonotype was detected many times. V is TRBV12-3 or TRBV12-4 and J is TRBJ2-1, with a tentative D call TRBD2 (6 bases). The ends were cut back, 6 bases at V and 3 bases at J, with 18 bases in the middle. The CDR3 totals 16 residues. The DNA for the CDR3 is TGTGCCAGCAGCCGGAGGGACGGACAAGTCTACAATGAGCAGTTCTTC. Its protein product is CASSRRDGQVYNEQFF.

At least ten counts were recorded for this clonotype. The gene calls are TRBV7-3 and TRBJ2-1; maybe TRBD2 (6 bases). CDR1 and CDR2 (germline): SGHTA, FQGTGA. This CDR3 comprises 17 residues. Trimming took off 2 bases at V and 5 bases at J, with 19 bases between the two ends. The CDR3 reads CASSLDSSGSPNNEQFF. The DNA for the CDR3 is TGTGCCAGCAGCTTAGATAGTAGCGGCTCCCCCAACAATGAGCAGTTCTTC.

The sample holds a few counts of this clonotype. This sequence joins TRBV18 and TRBJ2-1; the match to TRBD1 covers 7 bases. Germline CDR1 reads KGHSH; CDR2 reads LQKENI. Trimming took 2 bases from V and 0 from J; bases not matched to a gene: 1. The CDR3 runs 15 residues. CDR3 bases: TGTGCCAGCTCACCAAACAGGGGCTCCTACAATGAGCAGTTCTTC. This gives the protein CASSPNRGSYNEQFF.

A word on this clonotype: A much more abundant neighbour one base away suggests this may be a read error. The chain carries TRBV7-2 and TRBJ2-5, with D possibly being TRBD1 (5 bases). The CDR3 runs 16 residues. The germline V gene encodes CDR1 SGHTA and CDR2 FQGNSA. Here the CDR3 reads CASSSPKGVIQETRYF. The DNA for the CDR3 is TGTGCCAGCAGCTCCCCGAAAGGGGTGATCCAAGAGACCCGGTACTTC.

The genes are TRBV15 and TRBJ2-2, with 11 bases matching TRBD2. Germline V gene lookup returns CDR1 LNHNV and CDR2 YYDKDF (reference sequence). The CDR3 spans 15 residues. V dropped 3 bases and J dropped 7; count of bases not matched to a gene: 4. The CDR3 protein is CATSRTSGIGGELFF. CDR3 nucleotide sequence: TGTGCCACCAGCAGGACTAGCGGGATAGGCGGGGAGCTGTTTTTT.

This clonotype was recorded many times. The chain links TRBV12-3 or TRBV12-4 to TRBJ2-5; D call uncertain. This CDR3 contains 13 residues. The V gene lost 8 bases and the J gene lost 2 bases, with 12 bases spanning the gap. CDR3 residues: CASFRVGQETQYF. For the CDR3, the DNA is TGTGCCAGCTTCCGAGTTGGGCAAGAGACCCAGTACTTC.

This clonotype has just one count. The CDR3, as DNA: TGTGCCACCAGCCTGGGGAGGAGTGGCTACACCTTC. This codes for CATSLGRSGYTF. This chain links TRBV15 with TRBJ1-2; no clear D. V lost 5 bases to trimming and J lost 7 bases, with 11 bases between them. This CDR3 is built from 12 residues. Germline CDR1 reads LNHNV; CDR2 reads YYDKDF (reference sequence).

This clonotype has ten or more counts. The chain recombines TRBV6-1 with TRBJ2-5, with a possible D match to TRBD2 (6 bases). Germline V gives CDR1 MNHNS, CDR2 SASEGT. CDR3 length: 14 residues. The ends were cut back, 4 bases at V and 5 bases at J, with 14 bases in the middle. The CDR3 here is CASSGLGAGETQYF. The CDR3, as DNA: TGTGCCAGCAGTGGACTAGGGGCTGGGGAGACCCAGTACTTC.

This clonotype was counted at least ten times. The chain combines TRBV20-1 with TRBJ2-7, with D hard to call. CDR1 and CDR2 (germline): DFQATT, SNEGSKA (reference sequence). The V gene lost 3 bases and the J gene lost 2 bases, with 11 bases spanning the gap. CDR3 length: 13 residues. CDR3: CSASSHPTYEQYF. The DNA of the CDR3 is TGCAGTGCTAGCTCACATCCTACCTACGAGCAGTACTTC.

This clonotype was recorded many times. The V and J genes are TRBV5-1 and TRBJ2-1, with a possible D match to TRBD2 (7 bases). The CDR3 sequence is 14 residues long. Trimming removed 8 bases from V and 2 bases from J, with 14 bases in between. Germline lookup yields CDR1 SGHRS and CDR2 YFSETQ. CDR3 DNA: TGCGCCAGTCATTTGGGGGGGCCCTACAATGAGCAGTTCTTC. It encodes CASHLGGPYNEQFF.

This clonotype has ten or more counts. The chain uses TRBV7-8 and TRBJ2-7; 12 bases map to TRBD2. The CDR3 has 15 amino acids. Germline V CDR1 and CDR2: SGHVS, FQNEAQ. V shed 8 bases and J 0 bases; nucleotides not matched to a gene: 5. The CDR3 coding sequence is TGTGCCAGCTTACCGACTAGCGGGAGCTCCTACGAGCAGTACTTC. Protein product: CASLPTSGSSYEQYF.

This clonotype was counted many times. Here the CDR3 reads CAWSGIPGQVTETQYF. The DNA of the CDR3 is TGTGCCTGGAGCGGTATACCGGGACAGGTTACGGAGACCCAGTACTTC. V gene TRBV30 combines with J gene TRBJ2-5, with 8 bases that match TRBD1. Germline CDR1 reads GTSNPN; CDR2 reads SVGIG (reference sequence). Unmatched junction bases numbered 14, after V lost 3 bases and J lost 5 bases. The CDR3 extends over 16 amino acids. The variable domain in full, with the rest retrieved from reference TRBV30 and TRBJ2-5, is SQTIHQWPATLVQPVGSPLSLECTVEGTSNPNLYWYRQAAGRGLQLLFYSVGIGQISSEVPQNLSASRPQDRQFILSSKKLLLSDSGFYLCAWSGIPGQVTETQYFGPGTRLLVL.

This clonotype was counted at least ten times. This chain uses TRBV5-1 with TRBJ2-1; D gene ambiguous. The ends were cut back, 4 bases at V and 3 bases at J, with 5 bases in the middle. Germline V CDR1 and CDR2: SGHRS, YFSETQ. CDR3 length equals 12 residues. CDR3 sequence reads: CASSDIYNEQFF. For the CDR3, the DNA is TGCGCCAGCAGCGACATCTACAATGAGCAGTTCTTC.

The chain carries TRBV20-1 and TRBJ2-5; 15 nucleotides align to TRBD2. Germline V gene lookup returns CDR1 DFQATT and CDR2 SNEGSKA (reference sequence). The CDR3 consists of 15 residues. V dropped 7 bases and J dropped 2; count of bases not matched to a gene: 5. The CDR3 spells CSVPGLAGGQETQYF. Here the CDR3 DNA reads TGCAGTGTCCCGGGACTAGCGGGGGGTCAAGAGACCCAGTACTTC.

This clonotype was found many times. V and J are TRBV2 and TRBJ1-4; TRBD1 matches at 9 bases. V dropped 5 bases and J dropped 8; count of bases not matched to a gene: 9. CDR1 and CDR2 from the germline V gene are SNHLY and FYNNEI. This CDR3 has 15 amino acids. The CDR3 sequence is CASSLGQGTREKLFF. CDR3 nucleotides: TGTGCCAGCAGTTTGGGACAGGGAACTAGGGAAAAACTGTTTTTT.

This clonotype was found many times. The V call is TRBV5-1, the J call TRBJ2-1; weak D call: TRBD2 (6 bases). This CDR3 is 17 amino acids long. Deletions cut 4 bases from V and 2 bases from J, with 19 bases between. Germline V lookup: CDR1 SGHRS, CDR2 YFSETQ. The CDR3: CASSLFVRGATYNEQFF. CDR3 nucleotides: TGCGCCAGCAGCCTCTTCGTTCGCGGGGCCACCTACAATGAGCAGTTCTTC.

Note on this clonotype: This clone may be a read error of a much larger clone one base away. V is TRBV2 and J is TRBJ2-2; 13 nucleotides agree with TRBD2. The germline V gene has CDR1 SNHLY and CDR2 FYNNEI. This CDR3 contains 15 residues. The DNA for the CDR3 is TGTGCCAGCAGGACTAGCGGGGGGAACACCGGGGGGCTGTTTTTT. The encoded protein is CASRTSGGNTGGLFF.

V and J are TRBV9 and TRBJ2-2; D not resolved. The CDR3 is 15 residues long. Germline lookup yields CDR1 SGDLS and CDR2 YYNGEE. Trimming took 1 base from V and 1 from J, leaving 8 bases between them. The CDR3 here is CASSVISRNTGELFF. The CDR3 nucleotides read TGTGCCAGCAGCGTAATATCGAGGAACACCGGGGAGCTGTTTTTT.

This clonotype showed up many times. The chain uses TRBV6-5 and TRBJ2-2; TRBD1 matches 8 bases. With V trimmed by 0 bases and J by 3 bases, 9 bases remained unmatched. This CDR3 is 18 amino acids long. Germline loops: CDR1 MNHEY, CDR2 SVGAGI. For the CDR3, the DNA is TGTGCCAGCAGTTACTCGAGGGATGGCAGGGGGCACACCGGGGAGCTGTTTTTT. This gives the protein CASSYSRDGRGHTGELFF.

This clonotype was found many times. The chain is built from TRBV7-2 and TRBJ2-7, with 11 bases lining up with TRBD2. V trimming: 2 bases; J trimming: 2 bases; junction bases outside the gene matches: 5. The CDR3 has 16 amino acids. CDR1 is SGHTA, CDR2 FQGNSA, per germline. CDR3 amino acids: CASSLSATSGAYEQYF. Here the CDR3 DNA reads TGTGCCAGCAGCTTAAGCGCGACTAGCGGGGCCTACGAGCAGTACTTC.

This clonotype came up a few times. Given a far larger clone just one base away, this is likely a sequencing read error. The chain has TRBV5-5 and TRBJ2-1, with TRBD2 identical over 11 bases. This CDR3 has 15 residues. Unmatched junction bases numbered 10, after V lost 1 base and J lost 13 bases. Germline V gives CDR1 SGHKS, CDR2 YYEKEE (reference sequence). The chain's CDR3 is CASSLTSGGTLRQFF. The DNA of the CDR3 is TGTGCCAGCAGCTTGACTAGCGGGGGAACTTTGCGACAGTTCTTC.

This clonotype has at least ten counts. The chain recombines TRBV28 with TRBJ2-1; 8 positions agree with TRBD2. Germline V gene sequence: CDR1 MDHEN, CDR2 SYDVKM. The V segment lost 7 bases and the J segment 4 bases; nucleotides outside the gene matches: 12. The CDR3 runs to 16 residues. CDR3 region: CASTRGGGLVYNEQFF. The DNA for the CDR3 is TGTGCCAGCACCCGGGGGGGGGGACTAGTATACAATGAGCAGTTCTTC.

There are a few counts of this clonotype. CDR3 DNA: TGTGCCACCAGTGATTCCCGGACGGGGGACACCGGGGAGCTGTTTTTT. It is translated as CATSDSRTGDTGELFF. This chain connects TRBV24-1 to TRBJ2-2; possible D gene TRBD2, 6 bases. With 2 bases removed from V and 3 bases from J, the gap between germline ends came to 12 bases. The CDR3 runs 16 residues. From germline, CDR1 is KGHDR and CDR2 SFDVKD.

The rearrangement joins TRBV3-2 to TRBJ2-4; the table assigns TRBD1, which was not confirmed against the DNA. TRBV3-2 is reported as a pseudogene. The CDR3 length is 13 residues. This chain's CDR3 is CASSQAGPNIQYF. Written as DNA, the CDR3 is TGTGCCAGCAGCCAAGCGGGACCAAACATTCAGTACTTC.

This chain connects TRBV6-1 to TRBJ1-5, with TRBD1 identical over 7 bases. The CDR3 is 15 residues long. Per the germline V gene, CDR1 is MNHNS and CDR2 is SASEGT. Trimming at V came to 4 bases and at J to 2 bases, leaving 5 bases not matched to a gene. CDR3 region: CASSGQGGGNQPQHF. CDR3 bases: TGTGCCAGCAGTGGACAGGGCGGCGGCAATCAGCCCCAGCATTTT.

The V gene is TRBV5-5, the J gene TRBJ2-5; no clear D gene. The V gene's germline CDR1 is SGHKS and CDR2 YYEKEE (reference sequence). Trimming cost V 0 bases and J 1 base, with 7 bases left between them. This CDR3 region has 14 residues. The CDR3 sequence: CASSLGLVQETQYF. In DNA, the CDR3 is TGTGCCAGCAGCTTGGGGCTGGTCCAAGAGACCCAGTACTTC. Filled out from reference TRBV5-5 and TRBJ2-5, the complete variable domain reads DAGVTQSPTHLIKTRGQQVTLRCSPISGHKSVSWYQQVLGQGPQFIFQYYEKEERGRGNFPDRFSARQFPNYSSELNVNALLLGDSALYLCASSLGLVQETQYFGPGTRLLVL.

V is TRBV5-6 and J is TRBJ2-5; no clear D gene. V dropped 1 base and J dropped 2 bases, with 12 bases sitting between them. Germline CDR1 and CDR2: SGHDT and YYEEEE. The CDR3 loop spans 15 amino acids. The CDR3 DNA is TGTGCCAGCAGCTTGAGCCCCGTTGGTCAAGAGACCCAGTACTTC. It codes for CASSLSPVGQETQYF.